The entry that follows covers one T cell receptor (beta chain) sequence. The CDR3 has 17 amino acids. The germline gives CDR1 SGHDN, CDR2 FVKESK. The V end was cut by 0 bases, the J end by 0 bases, with 15 bases between. The data originate from a study of T cells in Graves' hyperthyroidism and ophthalmopathy. Template material for amplifying TCR beta CDR3 regions consisted of RNA transcripts. TCR CDR3 regions were first amplified by RT-PCR with HTBI primers. TCRdb processed the multiplex PCR reads anew with MiXCR; each CDR3 protein has one entry. The sample holds about 400,000 distinct CDR3 sequences, about 16% seen once. Orbital computed tomography, thyroid ultrasound, serum thyroxine and TRAb, and clinical symptoms together informed the diagnoses.

This sequence originates from a woman aged 60 to 75 with Graves' ophthalmopathy. V and J are TRBV14 and TRBJ2-7; D might be TRBD2 (5 bases). Sequenced: blood. CDR3 nucleotides: TGTGCCAGCAGCCAAGAACGGGCCAGCGGCCTCTCCTACGAGCAGTACTTC. Amino acid sequence: CASSQERASGLSYEQYF.